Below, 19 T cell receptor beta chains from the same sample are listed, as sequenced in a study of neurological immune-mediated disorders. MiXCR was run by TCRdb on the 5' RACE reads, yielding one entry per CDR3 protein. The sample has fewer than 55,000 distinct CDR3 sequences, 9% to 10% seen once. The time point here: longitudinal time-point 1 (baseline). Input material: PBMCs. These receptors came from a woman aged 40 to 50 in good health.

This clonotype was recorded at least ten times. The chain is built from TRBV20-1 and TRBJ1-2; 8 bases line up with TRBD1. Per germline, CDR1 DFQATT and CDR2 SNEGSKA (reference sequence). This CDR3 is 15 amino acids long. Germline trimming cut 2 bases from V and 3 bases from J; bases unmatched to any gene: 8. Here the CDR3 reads CSARPRTGLDYGYTF. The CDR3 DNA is TGCAGTGCTAGACCCCGGACAGGGCTCGACTATGGCTACACCTTC.

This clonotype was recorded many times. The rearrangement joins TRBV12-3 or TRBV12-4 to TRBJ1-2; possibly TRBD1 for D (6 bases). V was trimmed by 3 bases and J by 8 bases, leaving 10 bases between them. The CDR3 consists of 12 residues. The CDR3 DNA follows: TGTGCCAGCAGTTTGGTGGGGGCGGGCTACACCTTC. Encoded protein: CASSLVGAGYTF.

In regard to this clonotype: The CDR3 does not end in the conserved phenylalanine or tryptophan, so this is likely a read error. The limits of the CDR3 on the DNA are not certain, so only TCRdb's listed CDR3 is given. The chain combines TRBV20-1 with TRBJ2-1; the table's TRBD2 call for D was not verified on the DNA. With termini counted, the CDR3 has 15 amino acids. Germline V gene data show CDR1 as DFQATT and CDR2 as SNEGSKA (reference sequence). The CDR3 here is CSASNLFSGIDEQLL.

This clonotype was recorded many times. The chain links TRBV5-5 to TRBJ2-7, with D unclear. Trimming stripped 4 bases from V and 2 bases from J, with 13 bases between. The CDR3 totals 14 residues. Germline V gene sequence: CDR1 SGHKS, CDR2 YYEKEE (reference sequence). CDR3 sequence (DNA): TGTGCCAGCAGCCCCCAGTCCGGCACCTACGAGCAGTACTTC. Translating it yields CASSPQSGTYEQYF. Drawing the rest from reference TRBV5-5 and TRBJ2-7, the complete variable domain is DAGVTQSPTHLIKTRGQQVTLRCSPISGHKSVSWYQQVLGQGPQFIFQYYEKEERGRGNFPDRFSARQFPNYSSELNVNALLLGDSALYLCASSPQSGTYEQYFGPGTRLTVT.

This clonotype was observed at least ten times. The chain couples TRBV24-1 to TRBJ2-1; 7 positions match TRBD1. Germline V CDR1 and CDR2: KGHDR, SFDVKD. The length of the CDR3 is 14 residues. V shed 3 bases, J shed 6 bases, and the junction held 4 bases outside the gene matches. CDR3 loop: CATSDRGTVNEQFF. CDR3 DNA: TGTGCCACCAGTGATCGTGGGACAGTCAATGAGCAGTTCTTC.

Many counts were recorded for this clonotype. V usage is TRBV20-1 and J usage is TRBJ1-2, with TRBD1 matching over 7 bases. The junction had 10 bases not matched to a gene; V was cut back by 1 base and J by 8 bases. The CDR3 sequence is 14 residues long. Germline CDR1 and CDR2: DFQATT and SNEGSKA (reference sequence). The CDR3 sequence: CSARGGRGHRGYTF. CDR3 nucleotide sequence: TGCAGTGCTAGAGGGGGAAGGGGGCATCGCGGCTACACCTTC.

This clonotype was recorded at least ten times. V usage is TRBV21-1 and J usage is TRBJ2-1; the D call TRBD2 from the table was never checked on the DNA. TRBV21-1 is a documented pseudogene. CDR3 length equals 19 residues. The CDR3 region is CASSNAGTSGRGSEGEQFF. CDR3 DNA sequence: TGTGCCAGCAGCAACGCCGGGACTAGCGGGAGAGGAAGTGAGGGTGAGCAGTTCTTC.

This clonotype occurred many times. This CDR3 is CASSARTSPEKLFF. CDR3 bases: TGTGCCAGCAGCGCCAGGACATCCCCTGAAAAACTGTTTTTT. The chain recombines TRBV9 with TRBJ1-4; weak D call: TRBD1 (5 bases). This CDR3 spans 14 amino acids. The germline CDR1 and CDR2 sequences are SGDLS and YYNGEE. Trimming took off 3 bases at V and 7 bases at J, with 13 bases between the two ends.

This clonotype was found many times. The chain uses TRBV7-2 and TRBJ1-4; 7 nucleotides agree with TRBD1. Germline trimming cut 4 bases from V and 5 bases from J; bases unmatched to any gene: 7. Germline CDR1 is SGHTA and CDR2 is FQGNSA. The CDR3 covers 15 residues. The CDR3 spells CASSYRDSPNEKLFF. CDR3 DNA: TGTGCCAGCAGCTATCGGGACAGCCCAAATGAAAAACTGTTTTTT. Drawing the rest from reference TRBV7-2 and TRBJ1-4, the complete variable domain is GAGVSQSPSNKVTEKGKDVELRCDPISGHTALYWYRQSLGQGLEFLIYFQGNSAPDKSGLPSDRFSAERTGGSVSTLTIQRTQQEDSAVYLCASSYRDSPNEKLFFGSGTQLSVL.

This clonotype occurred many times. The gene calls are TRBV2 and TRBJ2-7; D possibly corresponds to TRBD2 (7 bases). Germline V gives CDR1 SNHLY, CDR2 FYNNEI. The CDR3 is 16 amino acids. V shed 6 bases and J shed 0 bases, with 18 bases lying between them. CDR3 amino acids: CASRGGGSGSSYEQYF. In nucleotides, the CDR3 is TGTGCCAGCAGAGGGGGGGGAAGCGGTAGCTCCTACGAGCAGTACTTC.

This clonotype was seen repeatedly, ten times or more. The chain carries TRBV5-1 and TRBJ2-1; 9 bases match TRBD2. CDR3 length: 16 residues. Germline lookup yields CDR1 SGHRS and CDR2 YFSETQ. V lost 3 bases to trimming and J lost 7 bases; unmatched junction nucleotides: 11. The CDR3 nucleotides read TGCGCCAGCAGCTCCGAACGCGGGAGGGCATTGAATGAGCAGTTCTTC. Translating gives CASSSERGRALNEQFF.

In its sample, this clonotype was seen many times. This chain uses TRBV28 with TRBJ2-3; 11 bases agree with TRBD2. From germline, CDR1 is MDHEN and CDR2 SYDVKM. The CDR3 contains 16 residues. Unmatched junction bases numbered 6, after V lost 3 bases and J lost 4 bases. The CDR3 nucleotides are TGTGCCAGCAGTTTTCTAGCGGGAGGAGGTGCAGATACGCAGTATTTT. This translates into CASSFLAGGGADTQYF.

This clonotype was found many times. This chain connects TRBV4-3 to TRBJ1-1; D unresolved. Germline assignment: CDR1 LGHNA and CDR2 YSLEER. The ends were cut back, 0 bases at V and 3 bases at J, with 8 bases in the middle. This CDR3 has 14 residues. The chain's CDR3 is CASSQEMIDTEAFF. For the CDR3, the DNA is TGCGCCAGCAGCCAAGAGATGATCGACACTGAAGCTTTCTTT.

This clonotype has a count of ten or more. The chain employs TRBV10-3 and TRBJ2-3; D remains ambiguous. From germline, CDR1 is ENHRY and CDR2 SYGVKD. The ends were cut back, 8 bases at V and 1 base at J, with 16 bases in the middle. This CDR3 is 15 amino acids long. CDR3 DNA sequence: TGTGCCATCTCACGCCAGGCCTCGGGCACAGATACGCAGTATTTT. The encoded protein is CAISRQASGTDTQYF.

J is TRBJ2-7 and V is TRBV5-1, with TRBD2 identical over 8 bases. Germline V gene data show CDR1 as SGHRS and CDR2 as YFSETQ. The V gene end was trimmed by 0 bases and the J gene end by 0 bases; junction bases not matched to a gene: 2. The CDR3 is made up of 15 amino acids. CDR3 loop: CASSLAGGISYEQYF. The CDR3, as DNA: TGCGCCAGCAGCTTGGCGGGGGGGATCTCCTACGAGCAGTACTTC.

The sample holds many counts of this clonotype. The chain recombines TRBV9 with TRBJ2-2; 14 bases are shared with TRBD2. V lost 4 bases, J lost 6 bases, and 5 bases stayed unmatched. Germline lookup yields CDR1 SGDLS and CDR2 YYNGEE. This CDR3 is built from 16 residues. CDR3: CASSLGTSGSAGELFF. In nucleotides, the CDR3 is TGTGCCAGCAGCTTAGGGACTAGCGGGAGTGCCGGGGAGCTGTTTTTT.

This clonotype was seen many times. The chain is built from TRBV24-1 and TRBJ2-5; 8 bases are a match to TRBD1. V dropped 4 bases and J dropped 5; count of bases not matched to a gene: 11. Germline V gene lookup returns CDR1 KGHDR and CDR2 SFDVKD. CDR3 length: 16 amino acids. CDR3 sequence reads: CATSDDSTGVGETQYF. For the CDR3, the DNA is TGTGCCACCAGTGACGACTCGACAGGGGTGGGGGAGACCCAGTACTTC.

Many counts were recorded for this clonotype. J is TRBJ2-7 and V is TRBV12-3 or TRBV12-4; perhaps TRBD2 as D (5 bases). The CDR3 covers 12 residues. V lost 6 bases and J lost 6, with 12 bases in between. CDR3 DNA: TGTGCCAGCAGGACGGGGTCGGCCGAGCAGTACTTC. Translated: CASRTGSAEQYF.

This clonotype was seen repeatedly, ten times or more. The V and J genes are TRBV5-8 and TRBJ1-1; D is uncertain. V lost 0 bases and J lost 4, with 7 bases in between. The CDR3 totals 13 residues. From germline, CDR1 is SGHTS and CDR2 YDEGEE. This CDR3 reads CASSLGSLTEAFF. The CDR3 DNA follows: TGTGCCAGCAGCTTGGGGTCTCTCACTGAAGCTTTCTTT.